The clone carrying this TCR beta chain was seen just once. Measured with immunoSEQ multiplex PCR; TCRdb has only the in-frame clones, and not every one. The repertoire has about 150,000 clones, 80% to 95% of them found once; the top ten carry 5% to 7%. This sample is part of a study of control samples from healthy donors and cancer patients. After removal of 2 bases from V and 2 bases from J, the junction contained 4 bases not matched to a gene. The CDR3 spans 15 residues. Germline CDR1 and CDR2: SGHKS and YYEKEE (reference sequence). The sequence was obtained from a man between 18 and 29 years old in good health. The material sequenced was blood. This chain uses TRBV5-5 with TRBJ1-2; 9 bases are a match to TRBD1. CDR3 amino acids: CASSFRDRANYGYTF. The CDR3 DNA reads as TGTGCCAGCAGCTTTAGGGACAGGGCAAACTATGGCTACACCTTC.